What follows are 21 T cell receptor beta chains derived from one specimen sequenced in a study of blood T cell repertoires in COVID-19 (dated by TCRdb to 2018 to 2020). The library came from the immunoSEQ multiplex PCR assay. TCRdb took over this immuneACCESS table, retaining in-frame rearrangements with V and J assigned. Such tables are incomplete; in checked studies, under half of the missing clones stem from an unresolved V gene, and the remainder is unexplained. Counted in this sample were 250,000 to 300,000 clones; 85% to 90% of them appeared once. The ten largest clonotypes hold 2.1% of the sample. Source material: peripheral blood. These receptors were collected from a woman in her fifties or sixties with COVID-19, enrolled during active disease.

The J gene is TRBJ2-7, the V gene TRBV6-5; 8 bases fit TRBD1. The CDR3 length is 15 residues. V trimming: 5 bases; J trimming: 5 bases; junction bases outside the gene matches: 11. Germline CDR1 reads MNHEY; CDR2 reads SVGAGI. CDR3: CASSRQGLTADEQYF. CDR3 DNA sequence: TGTGCCAGCAGTCGACAGGGGTTGACGGCGGACGAGCAGTACTTC.

The V gene is TRBV15, the J gene TRBJ1-2; unclear D gene. Germline V gene sequence: CDR1 LNHNV, CDR2 YYDKDF (reference sequence). The CDR3 extends over 12 amino acids. V was shortened by 1 base and J by 6 bases, with 6 bases between the two germline ends. CDR3 residues: CATSRGENGYTF. The CDR3 nucleotides are TGTGCCACCAGCAGAGGCGAGAATGGCTACACCTTC.

The V and J genes are TRBV9 and TRBJ1-6; 9 bases are a match to TRBD1. CDR1 is SGDLS, CDR2 YYNGEE, per germline. V gave up 4 bases and J gave up 9 bases; unmatched junction bases: 8. CDR3 length: 15 amino acids. The CDR3 DNA reads as TGTGCCAGCAGCCTCCGGACAGGGGAGGGTTCACCCCTCCACTTT. Encoded protein: CASSLRTGEGSPLHF.

The rearrangement uses TRBV6-2 or TRBV6-3 and TRBJ1-6, with 8 bases fitting TRBD1. The germline V gene encodes CDR1 MNHEY and CDR2 SVGEGT. V gave up 2 bases and J gave up 6 bases; unmatched junction bases: 3. The CDR3 is 15 amino acids. CDR3 sequence: CASSYVGQVNSPLHF. In nucleotides, the CDR3 is TGTGCCAGCAGTTACGTGGGACAGGTTAATTCACCCCTCCACTTT.

The CDR3 DNA is TGTGCCAGCAGCCGAGGATTCTCTGGAAACACCATATATTTT. Encoded protein: CASSRGFSGNTIYF. This chain joins TRBV6-2 or TRBV6-3 and TRBJ1-3; unclear D gene. The CDR3 loop spans 14 amino acids. The ends were cut back, 6 bases at V and 0 bases at J, with 9 bases in the middle. Germline lookup yields CDR1 MNHEY and CDR2 SVGEGT.

V is TRBV4-3 and J is TRBJ1-5; no firm D call. V was shortened by 0 bases and J by 3 bases, with 9 bases between the two germline ends. The CDR3 length is 15 residues. From germline, CDR1 is LGHNA and CDR2 YSLEER. Here the CDR3 reads CASSQDSLINQPQHF. CDR3 DNA sequence: TGCGCCAGCAGCCAAGATAGCCTGATCAATCAGCCCCAGCATTTT.

This clone was seen only once. The chain combines TRBV5-8 with TRBJ1-2; the D gene is possibly TRBD1 (5 bases). CDR1 SGHTS and CDR2 YDEGEE come from the germline V gene. This CDR3 spans 14 amino acids. The V end was cut by 2 bases, the J end by 8 bases, with 16 bases between. The CDR3 sequence is CASSFKAGLSGYTF. The DNA for the CDR3 is TGTGCCAGCAGCTTTAAAGCAGGGCTATCCGGCTACACCTTC.

This chain uses TRBV27 with TRBJ2-3; unclear D gene. This CDR3 comprises 17 residues. Germline CDR1 reads MNHEY; CDR2 reads SMNVEV (reference sequence). Trimming took off 6 bases at V and 2 bases at J, with 21 bases between the two ends. The CDR3 sequence is CASSISYWRLFTDTQYF. In DNA, the CDR3 is TGTGCCAGCAGCATCTCCTATTGGCGGCTATTCACAGATACGCAGTATTTT.

The rearrangement joins TRBV15 to TRBJ2-1; 9 bases line up with TRBD1. V lost 6 bases, J lost 8 bases, and 11 bases stayed unmatched. Germline V gene sequence: CDR1 LNHNV, CDR2 YYDKDF (reference sequence). The CDR3 consists of 15 residues. The CDR3 bases are TGTGCCACCAGACTGGACAGGGGTGTTTTTGATGAGCAGTTCTTC. Translated: CATRLDRGVFDEQFF.

The V call is TRBV19, the J call TRBJ1-1; 7 bases line up with TRBD1. V was pared by 5 bases and J by 5 bases, with 5 bases of the junction left unmatched. CDR3 length equals 13 residues. The germline gives CDR1 LNHDA, CDR2 SQIVND (reference sequence). The CDR3: CASSYRGLTEAFF. CDR3 DNA sequence: TGTGCCAGTAGTTACAGGGGACTTACTGAAGCTTTCTTT.

V gene TRBV19 combines with J gene TRBJ2-1, with a tentative D call TRBD1 (6 bases). Trimming shortened V by 3 bases and J by 10 bases, and 13 bases separated the two germline ends. Germline V gives CDR1 LNHDA, CDR2 SQIVND (reference sequence). The CDR3 has 13 amino acids. The chain's CDR3 is CASSIVTGREQFF. The CDR3 DNA is TGTGCCAGTAGTATCGTTACAGGGCGGGAGCAGTTCTTC.

V usage is TRBV5-1 and J usage is TRBJ2-5; D may be TRBD1 (6 bases). V was shortened by 4 bases and J by 7 bases, with 20 bases between the two germline ends. In germline, CDR1 is SGHRS, CDR2 YFSETQ. The CDR3 runs to 15 residues. CDR3 nucleotides: TGCGCCAGCAGCCCTGAAGGGACATCCTTAGTGACCCAGTACTTC. This sequence encodes CASSPEGTSLVTQYF.

This chain connects TRBV15 to TRBJ1-5; a possible D gene is TRBD1 (6 bases). The V gene lost 8 bases and the J gene lost 0 bases, with 11 bases spanning the gap. Germline loops: CDR1 LNHNV, CDR2 YYDKDF (reference sequence). The CDR3 has 14 residues. CDR3 bases: TGTGCCACCCGGATGGGGGCTAGCAATCAGCCCCAGCATTTT. It translates to CATRMGASNQPQHF.

This clone has a single count. V gene TRBV19 combines with J gene TRBJ1-2, with D possibly TRBD1 on 5 matching bases. CDR1 is LNHDA and CDR2 is SQIVND in the germline V gene (reference sequence). V was pared by 3 bases and J by 8 bases, with 16 bases between. The CDR3 sequence is 14 residues long. The CDR3 here is CASSMIAGVLGYTF. In DNA form, the CDR3 reads TGTGCCAGTAGTATGATAGCGGGGGTCTTAGGCTACACCTTC.

The chain uses TRBV12-3 or TRBV12-4 and TRBJ2-5; tentatively, D is TRBD2 (6 bases). This CDR3 has 13 residues. Between the trimmed V and J ends, which lost 5 bases and 7 bases, there was a span of 14 bases. CDR3 sequence (DNA): TGTGCCAGCAGTAGACTAGGCGGAGGGACCCAGTACTTC. Protein: CASSRLGGGTQYF.

V and J are TRBV6-4 and TRBJ1-5, with no clear D. From germline, CDR1 is MRHNA and CDR2 SNTAGT. Trimming shortened V by 4 bases and J by 2 bases, and 6 bases separated the two germline ends. CDR3 length: 13 amino acids. The CDR3 DNA reads as TGTGCCAGCAGTGTAGAGGGCAATCAGCCCCAGCATTTT. Translated: CASSVEGNQPQHF.

This clone was picked up one time. The rearrangement links TRBV5-6 to TRBJ2-1; D perhaps matches TRBD1 (6 bases). The germline V gene has CDR1 SGHDT and CDR2 YYEEEE. CDR3 length equals 14 residues. V lost 4 bases to trimming and J lost 4 bases, with 12 bases between them. CDR3 residues: CASSLTDRYNEQFF. The CDR3 nucleotides read TGTGCCAGCAGCCTAACCGACAGGTACAATGAGCAGTTCTTC.

This sequence joins TRBV5-1 and TRBJ1-3, with D possibly being TRBD1 (6 bases). This CDR3 comprises 18 residues. Trimming took off 3 bases at V and 0 bases at J, with 19 bases between the two ends. Germline V CDR1 and CDR2: SGHRS, YFSETQ. CDR3 loop: CASSSTGSGTLSGNTIYF. CDR3 bases: TGCGCCAGCAGCTCTACAGGGTCTGGAACCCTCTCTGGAAACACCATATATTTT.

The chain employs TRBV7-3 and TRBJ1-2, with 7 nucleotides matching TRBD1. This CDR3 comprises 16 residues. Germline V gives CDR1 SGHTA, CDR2 FQGTGA. V was clipped by 5 bases and J by 2 bases; unmatched bases: 11. The CDR3 spells CASSRRKGQLNYGYTF. The DNA of the CDR3 is TGTGCCAGCAGCCGCCGAAAGGGACAGTTAAACTATGGCTACACCTTC.

The chain's CDR3 is CASSLRLAERNEQFF. The DNA of the CDR3 is TGTGCCAGCTCACTTAGACTAGCGGAGAGGAATGAGCAGTTCTTC. This chain uses TRBV18 with TRBJ2-1; 9 bases agree with TRBD2. The V gene's germline CDR1 is KGHSH and CDR2 LQKENI. The CDR3 contains 15 residues. Trimming cost V 4 bases and J 7 bases; bases outside gene matches: 8. Together with reference TRBV18 and TRBJ2-1, the CDR3 gives the full variable domain: NAGVMQNPRHLVRRRGQEARLRCSPMKGHSHVYWYRQLPEEGLKFMVYLQKENIIDESGMPKERFSAEFPKEGPSILRIQQVVRGDSAAYFCASSLRLAERNEQFFGPGTRLTVL.

This chain uses TRBV6-5 with TRBJ2-3; D call uncertain. The CDR3 spans 16 residues. CDR1 and CDR2 (germline): MNHEY, SVGAGI. The V gene lost 0 bases and the J gene lost 1 base, with 11 bases spanning the gap. CDR3 nucleotide sequence: TGTGCCAGCAGTTACTCATGGGCTTGGGGCACAGATACGCAGTATTTT. It is translated as CASSYSWAWGTDTQYF.